Following are 5 T cell receptor beta chains from one sample sequenced in a study of blood T cell repertoires in COVID-19. Sequenced by immunoSEQ multiplex PCR; TCRdb stores in-frame clones only, minus some. In the table there are under 200,000 clones, around nine tenths of which are singletons. The specimen was peripheral blood. All receptors come from a man in his 70s with acute or convalescent COVID-19.

This clone appeared once. This chain uses TRBV6-5 with TRBJ2-1; D remains unclear. The CDR3 extends over 14 amino acids. The germline CDR1 and CDR2 sequences are MNHEY and SVGAGI. The V end lost 0 bases, the J end lost 4 bases, and 7 bases lay between the germline ends. The CDR3 reads CASSYSIYYNEQFF. CDR3 DNA sequence: TGTGCCAGCAGTTACTCGATCTATTACAATGAGCAGTTCTTC.

The chain is built from TRBV6-4 and TRBJ1-1; 7 bases agree with TRBD1. CDR1 and CDR2 (germline): MRHNA, SNTAGT. V was pared by 6 bases and J by 1 base, with 5 bases of the junction left unmatched. This CDR3 comprises 14 residues. The CDR3 spells CASRVRGRNTEAFF. In DNA form, the CDR3 reads TGTGCCAGCAGGGTCAGGGGGAGGAACACTGAAGCTTTCTTT.

V usage is TRBV9 and J usage is TRBJ1-3; no clear D gene. Germline CDR1 and CDR2: SGDLS and YYNGEE. The CDR3 runs to 16 residues. V lost 4 bases and J 2 bases, leaving 16 bases between the germline ends. CDR3 sequence reads: CASSPGGGSTGNTIYF. The CDR3, as DNA: TGTGCCAGCAGCCCCGGTGGAGGTTCAACTGGAAACACCATATATTTT.

This chain's CDR3 is CASSPGQGSSGANVLTF. The CDR3, as DNA: TGCGCCAGCTCTCCGGGACAGGGGTCCTCTGGGGCCAACGTCCTGACTTTC. This chain uses TRBV5-1 with TRBJ2-6, with 10 bases matching TRBD1. With V trimmed by 7 bases and J by 0 bases, 7 bases remained unmatched. This CDR3 is 17 amino acids long. Germline CDR1 is SGHRS and CDR2 is YFSETQ.

The chain employs TRBV18 and TRBJ2-5; D is ambiguous. The CDR3 extends over 16 amino acids. Germline V lookup: CDR1 KGHSH, CDR2 LQKENI. Trimming took 6 bases from V and 0 from J, leaving 17 bases between them. The CDR3 region has the DNA TGTGCCAGCTCCCCGGCCACAGCCTCGTACCAAGAGACCCAGTACTTC. Encoded protein: CASSPATASYQETQYF.